Given below is one TCR beta chain in context. The sample originates from a study of blood T cell repertoires in COVID-19. In the source study's methods: How many nucleated cells were present was estimated from reference gene primer amplification. TCRdb's copy holds only in-frame clones and misses some; the assay was immunoSEQ multiplex PCR. Clonal size and the V and J genes are those of that table, whereas D and trimming came from the DNA. The sample holds 40,000 to 50,000 clones, roughly 90% seen once. The germline V gene encodes CDR1 MDHEN and CDR2 SYDVKM. This CDR3 region has 15 residues. The V end was cut by 1 base, the J end by 2 bases, with 11 bases between.

The chain joins TRBV28 to TRBJ1-2; D unclear. The sequenced material came from peripheral blood. The sequence was collected from a man between 65 and 85 years old with active COVID-19. The CDR3 sequence is CASSLFAGSNYGYTF. Here the CDR3 DNA reads TGTGCCAGCAGTTTATTTGCAGGATCAAACTATGGCTACACCTTC.